One T cell receptor (beta chain) is described in this entry. Its antigen is unknown. Other DNA sequences of this sample code for an identical CDR3. CDR1 and CDR2 (germline): SGDLS, YYNGEE. This CDR3 is 14 amino acids long. The ends lost 4 bases at V and 2 bases at J; junction bases unmatched: 2. The sort gate was single viable CD3+CD4+CD8-CD45RO+ cells for memory CD4+ T cells. Donors' CMV status reflects serum IgG against pp150, pp28, p38, p52. These data come from a study of memory CD4+ T cells and cytomegalovirus serostatus. Study-level background: Of the healthy Belgian adults, fewer than 10 were CMV seropositive and 20 to 30 seronegative. Study-wide points: CMV serostatus prediction reached median AUC roughly 0.95, or 0.91 with US-trained model.

Under the authors' procedure: After removing out-of-frame reads, millions of distinct TCRbeta sequences remained. Produced via immunoSEQ multiplex PCR; TCRdb's table is partial and in-frame only. Clone size and the V and J calls come from that table; the DNA yielded D and trimming. The table shows some 48,000 clones, with 60% to 80% occurring only once. The origin of this receptor is an adult in good health and CMV-seronegative. The chain combines TRBV9 with TRBJ2-7; 11 nucleotides agree with TRBD1. Sequencing was done on a sample of memory CD4+ T cells from blood. The CDR3, as DNA: TGTGCCAGCAGCCCGGGACAGGGGGCCTACGAGCAGTACTTC. As protein: CASSPGQGAYEQYF.